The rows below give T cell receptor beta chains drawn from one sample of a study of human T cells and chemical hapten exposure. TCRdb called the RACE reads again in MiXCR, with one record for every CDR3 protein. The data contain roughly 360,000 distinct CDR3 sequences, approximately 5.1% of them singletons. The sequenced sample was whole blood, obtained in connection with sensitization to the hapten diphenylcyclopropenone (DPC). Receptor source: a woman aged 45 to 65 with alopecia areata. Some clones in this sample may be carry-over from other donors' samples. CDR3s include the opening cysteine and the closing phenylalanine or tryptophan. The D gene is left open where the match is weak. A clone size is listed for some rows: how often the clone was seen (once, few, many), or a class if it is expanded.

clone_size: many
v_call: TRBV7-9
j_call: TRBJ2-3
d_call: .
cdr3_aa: CASSPWGSEGTDTQYF
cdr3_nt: TGTGCCAGCAGCCCCTGGGGGAGCGAGGGCACAGATACGCAGTATTTT

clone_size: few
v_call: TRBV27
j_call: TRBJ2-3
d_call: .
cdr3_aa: CASSFSSARTDTQYF
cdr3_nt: TGTGCCAGCAGTTTTTCGAGCGCCCGCACAGATACGCAGTATTTT

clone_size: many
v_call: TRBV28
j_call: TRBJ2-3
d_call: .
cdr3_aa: CASSLSQYTDTQYF
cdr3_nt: TGTGCCAGCAGTTTATCGCAGTACACAGATACGCAGTATTTT

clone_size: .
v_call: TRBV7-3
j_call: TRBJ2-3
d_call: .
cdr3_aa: CASSTSLADTQYF
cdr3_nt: TGTGCCAGCAGCACCTCCCTAGCGGATACGCAGTATTTT

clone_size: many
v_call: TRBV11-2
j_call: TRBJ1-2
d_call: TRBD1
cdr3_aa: CASALAYGLQGVYGYTF
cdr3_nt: TGTGCCAGCGCTCTTGCCTACGGTCTACAGGGGGTCTATGGCTACACCTTC

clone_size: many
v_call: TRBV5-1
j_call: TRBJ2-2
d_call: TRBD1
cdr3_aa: CASSQGQGGSGELFF
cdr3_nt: TGCGCCAGCAGCCAGGGACAGGGAGGATCCGGGGAGCTGTTTTTT

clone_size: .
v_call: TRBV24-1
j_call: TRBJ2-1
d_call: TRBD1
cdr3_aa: CATSDLQGGKRFF
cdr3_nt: TGTGCCACCAGTGATTTGCAAGGGGGCAAGAGATTCTTC

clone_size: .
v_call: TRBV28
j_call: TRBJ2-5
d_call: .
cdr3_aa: CASTSVKRVPETQYF
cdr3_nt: TGTGCCAGCACCTCCGTAAAGAGGGTCCCTGAGACCCAGTACTTC

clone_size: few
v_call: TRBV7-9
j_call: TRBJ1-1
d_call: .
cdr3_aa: CASSIGTHTEAFF
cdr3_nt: TGTGCCAGCAGCATCGGGACCCACACTGAAGCTTTCTTT

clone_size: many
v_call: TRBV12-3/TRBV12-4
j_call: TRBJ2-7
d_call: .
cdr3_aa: CASSLHWGDYEQYF
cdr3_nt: TGTGCCAGCAGTCTCCACTGGGGAGACTACGAGCAGTACTTC

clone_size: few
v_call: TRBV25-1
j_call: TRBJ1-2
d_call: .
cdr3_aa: CASSVSTSTRDYGYTF
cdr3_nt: TGTGCCAGCAGTGTCTCGACGAGCACTAGGGACTATGGCTACACCTTC

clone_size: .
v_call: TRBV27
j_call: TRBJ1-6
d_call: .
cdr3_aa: CASSKGSITYNSPLHF
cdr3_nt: TGTGCCAGCAGCAAAGGTTCAATTACCTATAATTCACCCCTCCACTTT

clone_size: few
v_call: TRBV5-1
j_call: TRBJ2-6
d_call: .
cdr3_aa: CASSLALADLLTF
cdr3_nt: TGCGCCAGCAGCTTGGCCCTGGCCGACCTCCTGACTTTC

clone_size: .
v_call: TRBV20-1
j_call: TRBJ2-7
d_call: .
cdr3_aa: CSASTDSQSSYEQYF
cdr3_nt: TGCAGTGCATCTACTGACAGCCAGAGCTCCTACGAGCAGTACTTC

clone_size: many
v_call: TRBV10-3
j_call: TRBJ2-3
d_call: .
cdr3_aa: CAISGGTGTDTQYF
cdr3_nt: TGTGCCATTTCCGGGGGCACGGGCACAGATACGCAGTATTTT

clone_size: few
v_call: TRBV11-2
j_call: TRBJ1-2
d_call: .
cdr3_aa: CASSLERRLGYTF
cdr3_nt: TGTGCCAGCAGCTTAGAAAGGCGTCTTGGCTACACCTTC

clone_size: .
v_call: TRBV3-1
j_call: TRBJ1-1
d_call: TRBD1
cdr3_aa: CASSYRQGATEAFF
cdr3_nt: TGTGCCAGCAGCTATCGACAGGGGGCTACTGAAGCTTTCTTT

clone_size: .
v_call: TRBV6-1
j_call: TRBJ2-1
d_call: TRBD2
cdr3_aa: CASRILAGGYNEQFF
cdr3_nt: TGTGCCAGCAGGATTTTAGCGGGAGGGTACAATGAGCAGTTCTTC

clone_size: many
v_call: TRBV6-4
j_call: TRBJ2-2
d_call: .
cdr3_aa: CASLNAGTHTGELFF
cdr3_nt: TGTGCCAGCCTTAACGCAGGGACCCACACCGGGGAGCTGTTTTTT

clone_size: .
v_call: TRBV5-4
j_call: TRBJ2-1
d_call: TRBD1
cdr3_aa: CASSRGTADNEQFF
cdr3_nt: TGTGCCAGCAGCCGTGGGACAGCAGACAATGAGCAGTTCTTC

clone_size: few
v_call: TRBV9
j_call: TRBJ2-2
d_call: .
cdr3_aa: CASSRIGGGELFF
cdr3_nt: TGTGCCAGCAGCCGGATTGGCGGCGGGGAGCTGTTTTTT

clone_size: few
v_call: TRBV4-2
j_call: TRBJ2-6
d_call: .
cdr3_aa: CASSQEKTGNPGANVLTF
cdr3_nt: TGTGCCAGCAGCCAAGAGAAAACAGGGAACCCTGGGGCCAACGTCCTGACTTTC

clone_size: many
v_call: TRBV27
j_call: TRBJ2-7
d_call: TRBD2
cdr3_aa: CASARLAGVSEQYF
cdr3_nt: TGTGCCAGCGCCCGACTAGCGGGAGTCAGCGAGCAGTACTTC

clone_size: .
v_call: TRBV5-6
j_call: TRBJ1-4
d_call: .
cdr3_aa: CASSFAGAGEKLFF
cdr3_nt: TGTGCCAGCAGCTTTGCGGGGGCGGGTGAAAAACTGTTTTTT

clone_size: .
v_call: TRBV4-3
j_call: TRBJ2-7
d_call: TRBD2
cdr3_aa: CASSQALADTYEQYF
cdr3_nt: TGCGCCAGCAGCCAAGCCCTAGCGGATACCTACGAGCAGTACTTC

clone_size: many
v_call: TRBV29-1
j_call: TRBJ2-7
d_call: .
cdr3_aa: CSVEIPGQGSYEQYF
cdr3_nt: TGCAGCGTTGAAATCCCAGGCCAGGGGAGCTACGAGCAGTACTTC

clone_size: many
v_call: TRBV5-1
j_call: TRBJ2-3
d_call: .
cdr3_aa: CASSLGHQIDPQYF
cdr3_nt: TGCGCCAGCAGCTTGGGGCACCAAATAGACCCGCAGTATTTT

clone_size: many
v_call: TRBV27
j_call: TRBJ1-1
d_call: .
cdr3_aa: CASSVQVTTEAFF
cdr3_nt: TGTGCCAGCAGTGTTCAGGTTACCACTGAAGCTTTCTTT

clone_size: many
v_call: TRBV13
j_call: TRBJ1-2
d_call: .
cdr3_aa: CASSRRVHNYGYTF
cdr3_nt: TGTGCCAGCAGCCGCAGAGTCCACAACTATGGCTACACCTTC

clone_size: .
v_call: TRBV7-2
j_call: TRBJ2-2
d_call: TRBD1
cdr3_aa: CASSLEGGVVLFF
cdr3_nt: TGTGCCAGCAGCTTAGAAGGGGGCGTGGTGCTGTTTTTT

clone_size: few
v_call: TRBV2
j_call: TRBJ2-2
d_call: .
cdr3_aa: CASSEVREGTGELFF
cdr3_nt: TGTGCCAGCAGTGAAGTAAGGGAAGGAACCGGGGAGCTGTTTTTT

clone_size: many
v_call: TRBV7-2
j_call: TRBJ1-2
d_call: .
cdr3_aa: CASSSHPSAGGNYGYTF
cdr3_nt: TGTGCCAGCAGCTCCCATCCCTCGGCCGGAGGGAACTATGGCTACACCTTC

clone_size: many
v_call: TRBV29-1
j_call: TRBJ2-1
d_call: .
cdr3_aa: CSVEGVGYNEQFF
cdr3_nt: TGCAGCGTTGAGGGAGTGGGATACAATGAGCAGTTCTTC

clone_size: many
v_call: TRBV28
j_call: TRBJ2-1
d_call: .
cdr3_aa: CASSPPPYNEQFF
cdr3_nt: TGTGCCAGCAGTCCCCCCCCCTACAATGAGCAGTTCTTC

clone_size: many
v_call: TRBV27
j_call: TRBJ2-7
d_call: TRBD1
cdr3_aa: CASSPLQGSYEQYF
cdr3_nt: TGTGCCAGCAGTCCACTACAGGGGTCCTACGAGCAGTACTTC

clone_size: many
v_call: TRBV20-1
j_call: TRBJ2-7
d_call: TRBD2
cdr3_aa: CSAKTSGRIGEQYF
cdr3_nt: TGCAGTGCGAAAACTAGCGGGAGAATCGGCGAGCAGTACTTC

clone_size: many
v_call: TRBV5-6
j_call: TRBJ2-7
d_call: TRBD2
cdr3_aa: CASSVGLAGTYEQYF
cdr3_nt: TGTGCCAGCAGCGTAGGACTAGCGGGAACCTACGAGCAGTACTTC

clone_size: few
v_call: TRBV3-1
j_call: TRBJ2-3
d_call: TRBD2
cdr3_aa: CASSRGASGRVTDTQYF
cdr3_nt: TGTGCCAGCAGCCGCGGGGCTAGCGGGAGGGTCACAGATACGCAGTATTTT

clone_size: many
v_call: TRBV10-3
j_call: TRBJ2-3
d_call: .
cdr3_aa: CAISPSTDTQYF
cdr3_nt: TGTGCCATCAGTCCTAGCACAGATACGCAGTATTTT

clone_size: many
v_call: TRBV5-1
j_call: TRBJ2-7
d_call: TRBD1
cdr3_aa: CASSREQGRYEQYF
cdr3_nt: TGCGCCAGCAGCCGTGAACAGGGGCGCTACGAGCAGTACTTC

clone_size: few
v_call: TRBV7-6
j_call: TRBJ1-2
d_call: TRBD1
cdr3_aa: CASSLSDRGYGYTF
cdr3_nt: TGTGCCAGCAGCTTATCCGACAGGGGCTATGGCTACACCTTC

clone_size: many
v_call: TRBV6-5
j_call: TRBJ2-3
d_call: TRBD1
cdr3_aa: CASSYSRGPDTQYF
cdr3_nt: TGTGCCAGCAGTTACTCCAGGGGGCCAGATACGCAGTATTTT

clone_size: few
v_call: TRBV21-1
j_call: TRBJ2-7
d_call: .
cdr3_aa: CARQGAGEQYF
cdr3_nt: TGTGCCAGACAGGGGGCGGGCGAGCAGTACTTC

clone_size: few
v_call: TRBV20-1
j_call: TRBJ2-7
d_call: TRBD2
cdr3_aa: CSASSLADYEQYF
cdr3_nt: TGCAGTGCTAGTAGCCTAGCGGACTACGAGCAGTACTTC

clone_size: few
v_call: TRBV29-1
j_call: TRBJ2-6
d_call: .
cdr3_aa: CSVESFPGANVLTF
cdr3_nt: TGCAGCGTAGAGAGTTTCCCTGGGGCCAACGTCCTGACTTTC

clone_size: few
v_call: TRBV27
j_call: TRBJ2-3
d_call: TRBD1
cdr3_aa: CASSLSRSTTGGFADTQYF
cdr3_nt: TGTGCCAGCAGTTTATCGCGGTCAACGACAGGGGGCTTCGCAGATACGCAGTATTTT

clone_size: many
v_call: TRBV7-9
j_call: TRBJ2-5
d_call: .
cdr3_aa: CASSPGMGGPQETQYF
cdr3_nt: TGTGCCAGCAGCCCCGGCATGGGCGGTCCCCAAGAGACCCAGTACTTC

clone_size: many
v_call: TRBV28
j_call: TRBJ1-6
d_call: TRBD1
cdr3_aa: CASTPGQGSNSPLHF
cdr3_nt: TGTGCCAGCACTCCAGGACAGGGGTCTAATTCACCCCTCCACTTT

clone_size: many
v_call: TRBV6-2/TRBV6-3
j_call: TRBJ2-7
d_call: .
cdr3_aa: CASSYSPGHEQYF
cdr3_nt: TGTGCCAGCAGTTACTCTCCGGGGCACGAGCAGTACTTC

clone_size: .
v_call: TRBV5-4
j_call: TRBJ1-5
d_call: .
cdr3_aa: CASSLDGGALGQPQHF
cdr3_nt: TGTGCCAGCAGCTTGGACGGGGGTGCCCTTGGGCAGCCCCAGCATTTT

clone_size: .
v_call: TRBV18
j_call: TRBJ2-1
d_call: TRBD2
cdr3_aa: CASSPLLGGLAVRNEQFF
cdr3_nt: TGTGCCAGCTCACCACTCCTGGGCGGTCTAGCGGTTCGTAATGAGCAGTTCTTC

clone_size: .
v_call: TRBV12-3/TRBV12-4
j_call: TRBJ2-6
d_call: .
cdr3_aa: CASSSNTGANVLTF
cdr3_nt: TGTGCCAGCAGTTCAAACACGGGGGCCAACGTCCTGACTTTC

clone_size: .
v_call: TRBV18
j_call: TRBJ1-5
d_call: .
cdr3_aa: CASSPDRTYQPQHF
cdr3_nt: TGTGCCAGCTCACCAGACAGAACATATCAGCCCCAGCATTTT